What follows are 25 T cell receptor beta chains derived from one specimen sequenced in a study of T-cell memory formation after mild COVID-19. Each CDR3 protein gets one entry after TCRdb re-called the 5' RACE reads with MiXCR. This sample has around 340,000 distinct CDR3 sequences, with roughly 21% found just once. Sequenced input: PBMCs or a T cell subset sorted from them (not recorded which). These TCRs come from an adult woman who had mild COVID-19 (a few samples of this study predate the infection). Cell type and time point are not known.

The chain is built from TRBV18 and TRBJ1-2; 12 bases are shared with TRBD1. The CDR3 has 15 residues. Germline CDR1 is KGHSH and CDR2 is LQKENI. V lost 6 bases and J lost 4; bases outside the gene matches: 6. CDR3 protein: CASSSGTGGSYGYTF. The DNA for the CDR3 is TGTGCCAGCTCGTCCGGGACAGGGGGCTCCTATGGCTACACCTTC. Variable domain in full (rest from reference TRBV18 and TRBJ1-2): NAGVMQNPRHLVRRRGQEARLRCSPMKGHSHVYWYRQLPEEGLKFMVYLQKENIIDESGMPKERFSAEFPKEGPSILRIQQVVRGDSAAYFCASSSGTGGSYGYTFGSGTRLTVV.

The rearrangement joins TRBV11-2 to TRBJ2-1; 11 bases are a match to TRBD2. The V gene end was trimmed by 5 bases and the J gene end by 8 bases; junction bases not matched to a gene: 11. The germline V gene has CDR1 SGHAT and CDR2 FQNNGV. This CDR3 has 16 amino acids. The CDR3 nucleotides are TGTGCCAGCAGCCTAGTAGCGGGAGGGCCTACGGATGAGCAGTTCTTC. Residues: CASSLVAGGPTDEQFF. Using reference TRBV11-2 and TRBJ2-1 for the parts outside the CDR3, the full variable domain is EAGVAQSPRYKIIEKRQSVAFWCNPISGHATLYWYQQILGQGPKLLIQFQNNGVVDDSQLPKDRFSAERLKGVDSTLKIQPAKLEDSAVYLCASSLVAGGPTDEQFFGPGTRLTVL.

This clonotype occurred a few times. The chain recombines TRBV23-1 with TRBJ2-3; D not certain. TRBV23-1 is an ORF for which the function is uncertain. This CDR3 contains 14 residues. Trimming pared 10 bases from V and 3 bases from J, leaving 17 bases between. The CDR3 nucleotides read TGCGCCATCCCCAGTACCAGCTTTACAGATACGCAGTATTTT. It is translated as CAIPSTSFTDTQYF.

This rearrangement joins TRBV29-1 to TRBJ2-7, with D possibly TRBD1 on 6 matching bases. The CDR3 runs to 14 residues. CDR1 is SQVTM and CDR2 is ANQGSEA in the germline V gene. V was pared by 6 bases and J by 0 bases, with 15 bases between. The CDR3 DNA reads TGCAGCGTAGCCGATACAGGGCTCTCCTACGAGCAGTACTTC. Amino acids: CSVADTGLSYEQYF.

The gene calls are TRBV30 and TRBJ2-5; 8 bases align to TRBD2. Germline loops: CDR1 GTSNPN, CDR2 SVGIG (reference sequence). With V trimmed by 2 bases and J by 5 bases, 1 base remained unmatched. The CDR3 totals 12 residues. CDR3 region: CAWSPGGETQYF. The CDR3 DNA follows: TGTGCCTGGAGTCCGGGGGGGGAGACCCAGTACTTC.

This chain connects TRBV20-1 to TRBJ1-2, with TRBD1 matching over 8 bases. Germline trimming cut 3 bases from V and 6 bases from J; bases unmatched to any gene: 6. This CDR3 is built from 13 residues. Germline values: CDR1 DFQATT, CDR2 SNEGSKA (reference sequence). CDR3 region: CSASRGQRDGYTF. The CDR3 bases are TGCAGTGCTAGCAGGGGGCAAAGGGATGGCTACACCTTC.

The chain employs TRBV7-9 and TRBJ1-2; no clear D gene. The CDR3 contains 12 residues. In germline, CDR1 is SEHNR, CDR2 FQNEAQ (reference sequence). V was trimmed by 3 bases and J by 8 bases, leaving 10 bases between them. The chain's CDR3 is CASSFNGQGYTF. The CDR3 DNA follows: TGTGCCAGCAGCTTTAACGGGCAAGGCTACACCTTC. Based on the CDR3 plus reference TRBV7-9 and TRBJ1-2, the full variable domain is DTGVSQNPRHKITKRGQNVTFRCDPISEHNRLYWYRQTLGQGPEFLTYFQNEAQLEKSRLLSDRFSAERPKGSFSTLEIQRTEQGDSAMYLCASSFNGQGYTFGSGTRLTVV.

The V gene is TRBV12-3 or TRBV12-4, the J gene TRBJ1-2, with 7 bases lining up with TRBD1. The CDR3 runs to 14 residues. V gave up 5 bases and J gave up 5 bases; unmatched junction bases: 8. The CDR3: CASSATGQRYGYTF. CDR3 nucleotides: TGTGCCAGCAGTGCCACGGGACAGCGTTATGGCTACACCTTC.

V gene TRBV5-1 combines with J gene TRBJ2-1; TRBD1 might be the D (8 bases). V lost 6 bases and J 8 bases, leaving 18 bases between the germline ends. In germline, CDR1 is SGHRS, CDR2 YFSETQ. The CDR3 is made up of 14 amino acids. The CDR3 reads CASILGQGGDEQFF. The CDR3 region has the DNA TGCGCCAGCATCTTAGGACAGGGAGGGGATGAGCAGTTCTTC. Together with reference TRBV5-1 and TRBJ2-1, the CDR3 gives the full variable domain: KAGVTQTPRYLIKTRGQQVTLSCSPISGHRSVSWYQQTPGQGLQFLFEYFSETQRNKGNFPGRFSGRQFSNSRSEMNVSTLELGDSALYLCASILGQGGDEQFFGPGTRLTVL.

The CDR3 DNA reads TGCGCCAGCAGCCTCCGGGCGGGAGATACGCAGTATTTT. Its protein is CASSLRAGDTQYF. The chain joins TRBV4-1 to TRBJ2-3; weak D call: TRBD2 (5 bases). The CDR3 extends over 13 amino acids. V was trimmed by 4 bases and J by 5 bases, leaving 10 bases between them. Looked up from germline, CDR1 is MGHRA and CDR2 is YSYEKL.

The chain employs TRBV5-6 and TRBJ1-1, with D perhaps matching TRBD1 (5 bases). The CDR3 spans 16 residues. V dropped 3 bases and J dropped 1 base, with 16 bases sitting between them. From germline, CDR1 is SGHDT and CDR2 YYEEEE. CDR3 amino acids: CASSSRYLTGNTEAFF. The CDR3 nucleotides are TGTGCCAGCAGCTCCCGGTACCTTACAGGGAACACTGAAGCTTTCTTT.

The chain recombines TRBV5-1 with TRBJ2-7, with D unresolved. V dropped 5 bases and J dropped 0 bases, with 15 bases sitting between them. Germline CDR1 is SGHRS and CDR2 is YFSETQ. The CDR3 runs 15 residues. In DNA form, the CDR3 reads TGCGCCAGCAGTCTTACAGAGCTTAGCTCCTACGAGCAGTACTTC. This gives the protein CASSLTELSSYEQYF.

The gene calls are TRBV29-1 and TRBJ1-2; D remains ambiguous. Deletions cut 6 bases from V and 10 bases from J, with 15 bases between. The germline V gene has CDR1 SQVTM and CDR2 ANQGSEA. The CDR3 spans 11 residues. CDR3 DNA sequence: TGCAGCGTCGTCCAGAGAGGTGACTACACCTTC. Its protein is CSVVQRGDYTF.

This clonotype was detected ten times or more. V is TRBV24-1 and J is TRBJ2-5, with D uncertain. CDR3 length: 11 amino acids. CDR1 KGHDR and CDR2 SFDVKD come from the germline V gene. V was trimmed by 3 bases and J by 9 bases, leaving 7 bases between them. DNA for the CDR3: TGTGCCACCAGTGATGGGGATCCCCAGTACTTC. Its translation is CATSDGDPQYF.

The rearrangement uses TRBV29-1 and TRBJ2-7, with D perhaps TRBD2 (6 bases). Germline CDR1 reads SQVTM; CDR2 reads ANQGSEA. The CDR3 is made up of 13 amino acids. V was trimmed by 2 bases and J by 3 bases, leaving 11 bases between them. The CDR3 region is CSVESSADYEQYF. The CDR3 coding sequence is TGCAGCGTTGAATCTAGCGCGGACTACGAGCAGTACTTC.

V and J are TRBV7-9 and TRBJ2-3; 10 nucleotides align to TRBD2. Germline V gene sequence: CDR1 SEHNR, CDR2 FQNEAQ (reference sequence). The CDR3 sequence is 15 residues long. After removal of 5 bases from V and 6 bases from J, the junction contained 8 bases not matched to a gene. The CDR3 region is CASSQSGGALDTQYF. The CDR3, as DNA: TGTGCCAGCAGCCAAAGCGGGGGGGCCTTGGATACGCAGTATTTT.

On this clonotype: A read error is possible here, since a much larger clone lies one base away. This sequence joins TRBV5-8 and TRBJ2-7; D is unclear. Trimming stripped 2 bases from V and 5 bases from J, with 8 bases between. Germline V lookup: CDR1 SGHTS, CDR2 YDEGEE. There are 12 residues in the CDR3. CDR3: CASSLASNEQYF. The CDR3, as DNA: TGTGCCAGCAGCTTAGCGTCCAACGAGCAGTACTTC.

There are a few counts of this clonotype. This chain uses TRBV5-1 with TRBJ2-7; D ambiguous. From germline, CDR1 is SGHRS and CDR2 YFSETQ. CDR3 length: 15 amino acids. V was shortened by 1 base and J by 3 bases, with 14 bases between the two germline ends. CDR3 amino acids: CASSLLREPGYEQYF. DNA for the CDR3: TGCGCCAGCAGCTTGCTTCGTGAGCCGGGCTACGAGCAGTACTTC.

The chain links TRBV6-4 to TRBJ2-1; D is perhaps TRBD1 (5 bases). Germline V gene lookup returns CDR1 MRHNA and CDR2 SNTAGT. This CDR3 has 12 residues. V lost 6 bases and J 3 bases, leaving 6 bases between the germline ends. The CDR3 bases are TGTGCCAGCAGAGGGGACTACAATGAGCAGTTCTTC. It encodes CASRGDYNEQFF.

This clonotype was seen at least ten times. The chain joins TRBV5-1 to TRBJ2-3; 10 nucleotides line up with TRBD2. Trimming took 0 bases from V and 0 from J; bases not matched to a gene: 10. Looked up from germline, CDR1 is SGHRS and CDR2 is YFSETQ. This CDR3 has 19 amino acids. In DNA form, the CDR3 reads TGCGCCAGCAGCTTGGCGCCTAGCGGGGGATTGACTAGCACAGATACGCAGTATTTT. It yields the protein CASSLAPSGGLTSTDTQYF.

The chain has TRBV4-1 and TRBJ2-7; D could derive from TRBD1 or TRBD2 (5 bases each). The V end was cut by 2 bases, the J end by 4 bases, with 18 bases between. CDR1 is MGHRA and CDR2 is YSYEKL in the germline V gene. The CDR3 has 16 amino acids. The CDR3 sequence: CASSQYSHGAFYEQYF. The DNA for the CDR3 is TGCGCCAGCAGCCAATACTCGCACGGGGCTTTTTACGAGCAGTACTTC.

The chain recombines TRBV7-9 with TRBJ1-1; a possible D gene is TRBD1 (6 bases). CDR1 SEHNR and CDR2 FQNEAQ come from the germline V gene (reference sequence). The CDR3 totals 14 residues. With 7 bases removed from V and 2 bases from J, the gap between germline ends came to 14 bases. In nucleotides, the CDR3 is TGTGCCAGCAAGTGGACAGACGAAAACACTGAAGCTTTCTTT. It encodes CASKWTDENTEAFF.

This clonotype was detected a few times. V usage is TRBV9 and J usage is TRBJ1-2; maybe TRBD1 (6 bases). Germline V lookup: CDR1 SGDLS, CDR2 YYNGEE. With 0 bases removed from V and 4 bases from J, the gap between germline ends came to 13 bases. The CDR3 extends over 15 amino acids. Here the CDR3 reads CASSVGQGPSYGYTF. In nucleotides, the CDR3 is TGTGCCAGCAGCGTAGGCCAGGGGCCTTCCTATGGCTACACCTTC.

J is TRBJ2-5 and V is TRBV6-6, with a tentative D call TRBD2 (5 bases). CDR1 MNHNY and CDR2 SVGAGI come from the germline V gene (reference sequence). There are 13 residues in the CDR3. Trimming shortened V by 8 bases and J by 0 bases, and 10 bases separated the two germline ends. The CDR3 sequence: CASWELNQETQYF. In DNA, the CDR3 is TGTGCCAGCTGGGAGTTGAACCAAGAGACCCAGTACTTC.

This chain links TRBV6-4 with TRBJ2-3; 14 bases map to TRBD2. CDR1 MRHNA and CDR2 SNTAGT come from the germline V gene. The CDR3 is made up of 18 amino acids. V lost 5 bases, J lost 2 bases, and 9 bases stayed unmatched. In DNA form, the CDR3 reads TGTGCCAGCAGTCCCCGGACTAGCGGGGGGCCCCACACAGATACGCAGTATTTT. Its protein product is CASSPRTSGGPHTDTQYF.